The entry that follows covers one T cell receptor (beta chain) sequence. Its cognate antigen is unknown. The data originate from a study of T cell responses to AZD1222 COVID-19 vaccine. Findings and limits, study-wide: Across spike, vaccine-associated CD4 TCRs were found, dominant at 160-218 and 743-854. Clonal diversity may have been underestimated in mostly white British donors.

This table comes from immunoSEQ multiplex PCR, and its TCRdb copy is limited to in-frame clones, with some not included. The repertoire holds roughly 80,000 clones, 88% seen once, with around 5.1% in the top ten. The sequence was obtained from an adult in good health. Material: peripheral blood, obtained on day 0 of MenACWY control vaccination.

CDR3 nucleotides: TGTGCCACCAGCAGAGGGCCTCAGGGTCGGGATAACTATGGCTACACCTTC. Its protein is CATSRGPQGRDNYGYTF. J is TRBJ1-2 and V is TRBV15, with D possibly TRBD1 on 5 matching bases. Germline loops: CDR1 LNHNV, CDR2 YYDKDF (reference sequence). Trimming cost V 1 base and J 1 base, with 16 bases left between them. The CDR3 totals 17 residues.